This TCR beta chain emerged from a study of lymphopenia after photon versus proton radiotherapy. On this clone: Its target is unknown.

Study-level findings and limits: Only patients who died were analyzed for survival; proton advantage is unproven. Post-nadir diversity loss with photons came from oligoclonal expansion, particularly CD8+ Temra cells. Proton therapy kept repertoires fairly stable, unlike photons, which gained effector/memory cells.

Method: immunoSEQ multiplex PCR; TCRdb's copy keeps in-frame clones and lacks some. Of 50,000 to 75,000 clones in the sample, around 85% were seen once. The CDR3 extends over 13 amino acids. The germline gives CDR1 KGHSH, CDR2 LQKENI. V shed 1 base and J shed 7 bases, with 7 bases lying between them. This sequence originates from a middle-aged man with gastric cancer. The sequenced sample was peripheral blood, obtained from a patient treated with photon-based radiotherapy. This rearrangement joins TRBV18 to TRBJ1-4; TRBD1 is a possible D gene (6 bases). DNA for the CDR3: TGTGCCAGCTCACCACAGGGGGGTGAAAAACTGTTTTTT. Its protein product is CASSPQGGEKLFF.